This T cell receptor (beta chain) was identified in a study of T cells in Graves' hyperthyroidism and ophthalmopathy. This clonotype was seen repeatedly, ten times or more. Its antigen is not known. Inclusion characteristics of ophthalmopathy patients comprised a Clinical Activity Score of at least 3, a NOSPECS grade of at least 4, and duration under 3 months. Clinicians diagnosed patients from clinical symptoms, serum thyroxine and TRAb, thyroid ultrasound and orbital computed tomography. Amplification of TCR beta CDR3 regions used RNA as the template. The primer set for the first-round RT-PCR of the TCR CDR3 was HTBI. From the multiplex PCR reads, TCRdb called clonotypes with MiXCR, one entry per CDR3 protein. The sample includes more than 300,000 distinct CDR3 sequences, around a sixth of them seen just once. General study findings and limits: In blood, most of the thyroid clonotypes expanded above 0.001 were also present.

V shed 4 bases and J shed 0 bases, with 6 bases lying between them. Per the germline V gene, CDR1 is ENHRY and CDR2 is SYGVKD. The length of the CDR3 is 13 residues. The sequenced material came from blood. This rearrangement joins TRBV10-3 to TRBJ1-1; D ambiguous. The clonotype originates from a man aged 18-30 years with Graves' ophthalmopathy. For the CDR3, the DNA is TGTGCCATCAGTGGGTCAATGAACACTGAAGCTTTCTTT. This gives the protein CAISGSMNTEAFF.